A single sample is the source of the 15 T cell receptor beta chains below, sequenced in a study of beta chain features in type 1 diabetes. Of the isolated RNA, all was reverse transcribed, and so the sequenced material was expressed TCRB transcripts. The method was immunoSEQ multiplex PCR; TCRdb's version includes in-frame clones alone and lacks a portion of them. Here the sample spans roughly 610,000 clones, around a sixth being singletons. Sequencing was performed on naive CD4+ T cells from blood. Source of these receptors: a man between 18 and 29 years old in good health.

This clone came up a few times. The genes are TRBV5-6 and TRBJ1-5; 7 bases align to TRBD1. The CDR3 is made up of 16 amino acids. CDR1 is SGHDT, CDR2 YYEEEE, per germline. J gave up 0 bases and V 4 bases, and 7 bases lay outside the gene matches. CDR3 sequence reads: CASSITAGGSNQPQHF. CDR3 coding DNA: TGTGCCAGCAGCATAACCGCAGGGGGTAGCAATCAGCCCCAGCATTTT.

The rearrangement links TRBV30 to TRBJ1-5; 8 bases agree with TRBD1. The CDR3 runs 14 residues. CDR1 and CDR2 from the germline V gene are GTSNPN and SVGIG (reference sequence). The J segment lost 2 bases and the V segment lost 4 bases, leaving 4 bases of the junction unmatched. The CDR3: CAWNKQGGNQPQHF. The DNA of the CDR3 is TGTGCCTGGAACAAACAGGGGGGCAATCAGCCCCAGCATTTT. Full variable domain (rest looked up from reference TRBV30 and TRBJ1-5): SQTIHQWPATLVQPVGSPLSLECTVEGTSNPNLYWYRQAAGRGLQLLFYSVGIGQISSEVPQNLSASRPQDRQFILSSKKLLLSDSGFYLCAWNKQGGNQPQHFGDGTRLSIL.

This chain joins TRBV18 and TRBJ2-7; 9 bases are a match to TRBD1. This CDR3 is built from 15 residues. Trimming cost V 9 bases and J 0 bases; bases outside gene matches: 9. Germline assignment: CDR1 KGHSH and CDR2 LQKENI. The chain's CDR3 is CASRRGTGTSYEQYF. As DNA, the CDR3 is TGTGCCAGTCGGCGGGGGACAGGGACCTCCTACGAGCAGTACTTC. Drawing the rest from reference TRBV18 and TRBJ2-7, the complete variable domain is NAGVMQNPRHLVRRRGQEARLRCSPMKGHSHVYWYRQLPEEGLKFMVYLQKENIIDESGMPKERFSAEFPKEGPSILRIQQVVRGDSAAYFCASRRGTGTSYEQYFGPGTRLTVT.

This clone was seen a few times. The chain recombines TRBV6-5 with TRBJ1-1; D unclear. CDR1 and CDR2 from the germline V gene are MNHEY and SVGAGI. The CDR3 runs 15 residues. The V and J ends lost 1 base and 2 bases respectively, with 11 bases between them. The CDR3 here is CASSYLAAYNTEAFF. The CDR3 nucleotides read TGTGCCAGCAGTTACTTGGCCGCCTATAACACTGAAGCTTTCTTT.

This clone was counted a few times. The same CDR3 can be traced to other DNA sequences in this sample. V is TRBV27 and J is TRBJ2-7, with D possibly being TRBD2 (5 bases). This CDR3 has 11 residues. Trimming took 3 bases from V and 6 from J, leaving 6 bases between them. Germline CDR1 reads MNHEY; CDR2 reads SMNVEV (reference sequence). CDR3 coding DNA: TGTGCCAGCAGTTTGGCGGGCGAGCAGTACTTC. The encoded protein is CASSLAGEQYF.

The V and J genes are TRBV18 and TRBJ1-1; 7 positions agree with TRBD1. Germline values: CDR1 KGHSH, CDR2 LQKENI. The CDR3 totals 16 residues. Trimming at V came to 3 bases and at J to 4 bases, leaving 11 bases not matched to a gene. CDR3 bases: TGTGCCAGCTCACCTTTTAGTGGACAGGAGGCCACTGAAGCTTTCTTT. Amino acid sequence: CASSPFSGQEATEAFF. The variable domain in full, with the rest retrieved from reference TRBV18 and TRBJ1-1, is NAGVMQNPRHLVRRRGQEARLRCSPMKGHSHVYWYRQLPEEGLKFMVYLQKENIIDESGMPKERFSAEFPKEGPSILRIQQVVRGDSAAYFCASSPFSGQEATEAFFGQGTRLTVV.

J is TRBJ2-5 and V is TRBV28, with no clear D. The germline V gene has CDR1 MDHEN and CDR2 SYDVKM. The CDR3 consists of 13 residues. V lost 7 bases, J lost 1 base, and 10 bases lay in between. This CDR3 reads CASKKSFQETQYF. The CDR3 nucleotides read TGTGCCAGCAAGAAGAGTTTCCAAGAGACCCAGTACTTC.

This clone was counted a few times. The chain links TRBV7-9 to TRBJ1-2, with D tentatively TRBD1 (5 bases). The CDR3 length is 14 residues. Trimming took off 1 base at V and 8 bases at J, with 14 bases between the two ends. Germline lookup yields CDR1 SEHNR and CDR2 FQNEAQ (reference sequence). The CDR3 region has the DNA TGTGCCAGCAGCTTAGTCGACAGACTGGGAGGCTACACCTTC. Translated, it gives CASSLVDRLGGYTF.

The chain joins TRBV5-1 to TRBJ2-7, with a weak D call TRBD2 (7 bases). With 0 bases removed from V and 4 bases from J, the gap between germline ends came to 14 bases. Germline CDR1 SGHRS, CDR2 YFSETQ. There are 15 residues in the CDR3. The CDR3 DNA reads as TGCGCCAGCAGCTTGGTGGCGGGGGCTCAATACGAGCAGTACTTC. It encodes CASSLVAGAQYEQYF.

This clone occurred a few times. V and J are TRBV5-1 and TRBJ1-1, with 8 bases aligning to TRBD1. This CDR3 contains 14 residues. Germline assignment: CDR1 SGHRS and CDR2 YFSETQ. The junction had 13 bases not matched to a gene; V was cut back by 4 bases and J by 11 bases. The DNA for the CDR3 is TGCGCCAGCAGCATAGACAGGGGATCCCTTCTCGCTTTCTTT. This encodes CASSIDRGSLLAFF.

The sample holds a few counts of this clone. Within the sample, other DNA sequences also encode this same CDR3. This chain links TRBV9 with TRBJ2-3; no definite D call. CDR3 length: 13 amino acids. The germline CDR1 and CDR2 sequences are SGDLS and YYNGEE. The V end lost 0 bases, the J end lost 0 bases, and 2 bases lay between the germline ends. Written as DNA, the CDR3 is TGTGCCAGCAGCGTAGAAAGCACAGATACGCAGTATTTT. Protein sequence: CASSVESTDTQYF.

This clone was detected a few times. The V gene is TRBV7-2, the J gene TRBJ2-2, with 7 nucleotides matching TRBD1. V shed 4 bases and J 7 bases; nucleotides not matched to a gene: 9. The germline gives CDR1 SGHTA, CDR2 FQGNSA. CDR3 length: 15 residues. The chain's CDR3 is CASSSDRAANGELFF. The CDR3 bases are TGTGCCAGCAGCTCCGACAGGGCTGCCAACGGGGAGCTGTTTTTT.

In its sample, this clone was seen a few times. The CDR3 sequence is CASSQDRSRDTGELFF. In DNA form, the CDR3 reads TGCGCCAGCAGCCAAGATCGCTCCAGGGACACCGGGGAGCTGTTTTTT. The V call is TRBV4-3, the J call TRBJ2-2; possible D gene TRBD1, 5 bases. The germline gives CDR1 LGHNA, CDR2 YSLEER. The CDR3 is made up of 16 amino acids. V shed 0 bases and J shed 3 bases, with 11 bases lying between them.

The table lists this clone with a few counts. This sequence joins TRBV28 and TRBJ2-3; possible D gene TRBD1, 7 bases. CDR1 is MDHEN and CDR2 is SYDVKM in the germline V gene. The V end lost 2 bases, the J end lost 3 bases, and 12 bases lay between the germline ends. The CDR3 is 15 amino acids. The CDR3 loop reads CASSLEGAGTDTQYF. CDR3 coding DNA: TGTGCCAGCAGTTTAGAGGGGGCGGGAACAGATACGCAGTATTTT.

Only a few counts were recorded for this clone. The chain recombines TRBV29-1 with TRBJ2-5, with TRBD1 matching over 12 bases. The CDR3 is made up of 15 amino acids. Trimming at V came to 7 bases and at J to 4 bases, leaving 10 bases not matched to a gene. Germline V gene data show CDR1 as SQVTM and CDR2 as ANQGSEA. The DNA of the CDR3 is TGCAGCGGAAAATCCGGGACAGGGGGCGGAGAGACCCAGTACTTC. The encoded protein is CSGKSGTGGGETQYF.